This TCR beta chain was sequenced during a study of CD8 T cells in Susac syndrome. CDR1 SGHKS and CDR2 YYEKEE come from the germline V gene (reference sequence). The V end lost 4 bases, the J end lost 2 bases, and 6 bases lay between the germline ends. This CDR3 has 12 residues. Sequencing of TCR beta was undertaken in CD8+ and CD4+ T cells derived from blood. Bulk CD8+ and CD4+ cells came from magnetic negative isolation; CD8+ TEMRA by FACS. A quantity of about 0.5 to 1 ug RNA underwent reverse transcription using random hexamers. Each CDR3 protein gets one entry after TCRdb re-called the immunoSEQ multiplex PCR reads with MiXCR. Found here are under 550,000 distinct CDR3 sequences, approximately 89% of them singletons; the top ten hold approximately 0.11%.

The source is a human donor with multiple sclerosis. The J gene is TRBJ2-5, the V gene TRBV5-5, with D uncertain. Sequencing was done on a sample of CD8+ T cells from PBMCs. Here the CDR3 DNA reads TGTGCCAGCAGCCCACAACAAGAGACCCAGTACTTC. This sequence encodes CASSPQQETQYF.